A selection of T cell receptor beta chains follows, all from one sample in a study of blood T cell repertoires in COVID-19. Here immunoSEQ multiplex PCR was the method, and the copy in TCRdb shows in-frame clones only, minus some. Here the sample spans 270,000 or so clones, approximately 90% being singletons. The sample was peripheral blood. The origin of the receptors is a woman aged 30 to 39 with active or convalescent COVID-19. The CDR3 runs from the conserved cysteine through the conserved F or W. A D gene is named only where the DNA matches it firmly.

D	V	CDR3
-	TRBV3-1/TRBV3-2	CASSRGIRGTQPGANVLTF
-	TRBV9	CASSPRSPQIHGYTF
-	TRBV30	CAWSVRGIYNSPLHF
TRBD2	TRBV6-5	CASSRLAGGDVQYF
-	TRBV19	CASGQGGSPLHF
-	TRBV6-5	CASNHRVDSTEAFF
-	TRBV6-5	CASSFRTGHGYTF
-	TRBV19	CASGESGANVLTF
TRBD2	TRBV3-1/TRBV3-2	CASSLGLSTDTQYF
-	TRBV6-6	CASSYWGLREAFF
-	TRBV19	CASSGGFSNQPQHF
TRBD1	TRBV27	CASRPQGAVGGYTF
TRBD1	TRBV2	CASRPTGENNSPLHF
TRBD1	TRBV3-1/TRBV3-2	CASSGDRLGNTIYF
-	TRBV9	CASSVAGRTNYGYTF
-	TRBV4-3	CASSQVAQGGTGELFF
-	TRBV10-1	CASGRDIYQPQHF
-	TRBV3-1/TRBV3-2	CASSPSGRGEAFF
TRBD2	TRBV2	CASSGPSGGKHEQFF
TRBD2	TRBV6-2/TRBV6-3	CASSWTSGEYEQYF
TRBD1	TRBV6-6	CASSYGPGGETQYF
-	TRBV6-5	CASSYGGTNTEAFF